These T cell receptor beta chains were read from a single sample in a study of T cells in Graves' hyperthyroidism and ophthalmopathy. A single record per CDR3 protein comes from TCRdb applying MiXCR to the multiplex PCR reads. The sample has hundreds of thousands of distinct CDR3 sequences; about 18% are singletons. The material sequenced was blood. These receptors originate from a woman aged 18 to 35 with Graves' hyperthyroidism. CDR3s include the opening cysteine and the closing phenylalanine or tryptophan. D genes are given only for firm matches. Rows give clone size only sometimes, using once, few, many, or a class for an expanded clone.

D,V,J,size,DNA,CDR3
TRBD1,TRBV27,TRBJ2-2,many,TGTGCCAGCAGAGGCAGGGGGCAATACACCGGGGAGCTGTTTTTT,CASRGRGQYTGELFF
NA,TRBV6-5,TRBJ1-5,many,TGTGCCAGCAGTTACTCCGACCAGTCCCAGCATTTT,CASSYSDQSQHF
NA,TRBV29-1,TRBJ1-2,NA,TGCAGCGCCGAACCGGCAGCCTACGGCTATGGCTACACCTTC,CSAEPAAYGYGYTF
NA,TRBV11-2,TRBJ1-2,many,TGTGCCAGCAGCCCTACCATGGCGGCGTTTGGCTATGGCTACACCTTC,CASSPTMAAFGYGYTF
NA,TRBV3-1,TRBJ1-1,few,TGTGCCAGCAGCCAAACATTGGGTGAGAACACTGAAGCTTTCTTT,CASSQTLGENTEAFF
NA,TRBV6-5,TRBJ1-2,many,TGTGCCAGCAGTTACGACGGGATAAACTATGGCTACACCTTC,CASSYDGINYGYTF
NA,TRBV7-2,TRBJ1-1,many,TGTGCCAGCAGCTTACGAAGAAACATGAACACTGAAGCTTTCTTT,CASSLRRNMNTEAFF
NA,TRBV6-4,TRBJ1-1,many,TGTGCCAGCAGTTCAGGGGCGGAGGACACTGAAGCTTTCTTT,CASSSGAEDTEAFF
NA,TRBV12-3/TRBV12-4,TRBJ2-4,many,TGTGCCAGCAGAGCCAGGTTAGCCAAAAACATTCAGTACTTC,CASRARLAKNIQYF
TRBD2,TRBV6-1,TRBJ2-7,many,TGTGCCCTCGGGGCGGGGGACTACGAGCAGTACTTC,CALGAGDYEQYF
NA,TRBV5-1,TRBJ1-2,many,TGCGCCAGCAGCTTCGGACAGTATGGCTACACCTTC,CASSFGQYGYTF
NA,TRBV7-8,TRBJ2-7,many,TGTGCCAGCAGCTTACCCCGGAACGAGCAGTACTTC,CASSLPRNEQYF
TRBD2,TRBV5-1,TRBJ2-5,NA,TGCGCCAGCAGCTTTTGGCAGCGGGGGGCGCAAGAGACCCAGTACTTC,CASSFWQRGAQETQYF
TRBD1,TRBV28,TRBJ1-5,many,TGTGCCAGCAGTTTAACTCACCTACAGGGGGTTCGTCAGCCCCAGCATTTT,CASSLTHLQGVRQPQHF
NA,TRBV2,TRBJ2-7,few,TGTGCCAGCAGTGAAGTGAGATCCTACGATCAGTACTTC,CASSEVRSYDQYF
TRBD1,TRBV2,TRBJ1-6,many,TGTGCCAGCGGCGGACAGGGGGGAGGATCACCCCTCCACTTT,CASGGQGGGSPLHF
NA,TRBV27,TRBJ1-1,many,TGTGCCAGCAGCCTCGGGCAGGGCTTTGGAAACACTGAAGCTTTCTTT,CASSLGQGFGNTEAFF
NA,TRBV20-1,TRBJ2-5,NA,TGCAGTGCTACCCCTTCGGTGGCAAGTCAAGAGACCCAGTACTTC,CSATPSVASQETQYF
NA,TRBV11-2,TRBJ2-7,NA,TGTGCCAGCATCTTCGTGGAAGGATACGAGCAGTACTTC,CASIFVEGYEQYF
TRBD1,TRBV27,TRBJ1-1,many,TGTGCCAGCAGATGGACAGGCTCCAACACTGAAGCTTTCTTT,CASRWTGSNTEAFF
NA,TRBV19,TRBJ2-5,NA,TGTGCCAGTAGTATTCGTCTTTTTAAAGAGACCCAGTACTTC,CASSIRLFKETQYF
NA,TRBV5-1,TRBJ1-2,NA,TGCGCCAGCAGCCTATCGACACATAGGGGCTATGGCTACACCTTC,CASSLSTHRGYGYTF
TRBD2,TRBV11-2,TRBJ2-5,NA,TGTGCCAGCAGCTTACCTAGCGGGGGGGAAGAGACCCAGTACTTC,CASSLPSGGEETQYF
NA,TRBV10-1,TRBJ2-5,once,TGCGCCAGCAGTGGGCACGGGGAAGAGACCCAGTACTTC,CASSGHGEETQYF
NA,TRBV2,TRBJ2-4,NA,NA,CASSERWGFGIKYF
TRBD2,TRBV10-3,TRBJ2-7,NA,TGTGCCACCGGGCCCCGGGAGGAAGGCAACGAGCAGTACTTC,CATGPREEGNEQYF
NA,TRBV20-1,TRBJ2-7,many,TGCAGTGCTAGTTGGGGGCTTACCCTCTACGAGCAGTACTTC,CSASWGLTLYEQYF
TRBD1,TRBV25-1,TRBJ2-7,NA,TGTGCCAGCAGTGACGGGACAGGGATTCCCTACGAGCAGTACTTC,CASSDGTGIPYEQYF
TRBD1,TRBV24-1,TRBJ1-1,NA,TGTGCCACCAGTGACACGACTGGGACAGGTCGAGCTTTCTTT,CATSDTTGTGRAFF
NA,TRBV28,TRBJ1-5,many,TGTGCCAGCGAGAGGGATCGGAATCAGCCCCAGCATTTT,CASERDRNQPQHF
NA,TRBV12-3/TRBV12-4,TRBJ2-5,many,TGTGCCAGCAGCTCTCGGCGGGCCCCAAAGACCCAGTACTTC,CASSSRRAPKTQYF
TRBD1,TRBV3-1,TRBJ1-1,NA,TGTGCCAGCAGCCATCAGGGGGCTGTATCGAACACTGAAGCTTTCTTT,CASSHQGAVSNTEAFF
NA,TRBV24-1,TRBJ2-2,many,TGTGCCACCAGTGATTTTACGGAGGCCGGGGAGCTGTTTTTT,CATSDFTEAGELFF
TRBD1,TRBV15,TRBJ1-1,NA,TGTGCCACCAGCAGCGGACAGGGGGCGAAAGCTTTCTTT,CATSSGQGAKAFF
NA,TRBV12-3/TRBV12-4,TRBJ2-7,many,TGTGCCAGCAGTTTCCTCAGGGCGTCCTACGAGCAGTACTTC,CASSFLRASYEQYF
NA,TRBV19,TRBJ2-5,NA,TGTGCCAGTAGCGGGTATGAGACCCAGTACTTC,CASSGYETQYF
NA,TRBV5-1,TRBJ1-1,many,TGCGCCAGCAGCGCCGGGCCACCGAACACTGAAGCTTTCTTT,CASSAGPPNTEAFF
NA,TRBV12-3/TRBV12-4,TRBJ1-1,many,TGTGCCAGCAGTCCGCGGGCGCTTGAAGCTTTCTTT,CASSPRALEAFF
NA,TRBV4-1,TRBJ2-7,many,TGCGCCAGCAGCCGCTCTGGGGGCGTCTACGAGCAGTACTTC,CASSRSGGVYEQYF